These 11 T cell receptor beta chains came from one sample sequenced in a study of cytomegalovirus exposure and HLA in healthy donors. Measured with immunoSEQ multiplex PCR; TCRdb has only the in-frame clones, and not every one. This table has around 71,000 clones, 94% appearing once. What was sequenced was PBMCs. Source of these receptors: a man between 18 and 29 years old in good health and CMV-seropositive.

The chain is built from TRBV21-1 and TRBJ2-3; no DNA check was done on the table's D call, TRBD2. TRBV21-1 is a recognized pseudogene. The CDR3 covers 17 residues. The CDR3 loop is CASSNPERGTSTDTQYF. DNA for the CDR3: TGTGCCAGCAGCAATCCTGAGCGGGGGACTAGCACAGATACGCAGTATTTT.

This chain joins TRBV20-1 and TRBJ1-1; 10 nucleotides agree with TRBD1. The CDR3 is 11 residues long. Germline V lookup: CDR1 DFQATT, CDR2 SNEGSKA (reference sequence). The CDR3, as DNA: TGCATAGGACAGGGGGAAACTGAAGCTTTCTTT. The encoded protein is CIGQGETEAFF.

CDR3 loop: CASSRGQTANYGYTF. The CDR3 DNA follows: TGTGCCAGCAGTCGGGGACAGACAGCTAACTATGGCTACACCTTC. The chain has TRBV11-2 and TRBJ1-2, with 7 nucleotides matching TRBD1. This CDR3 contains 15 residues. The junction had 7 bases not matched to a gene; V was cut back by 6 bases and J by 0 bases. CDR1 and CDR2 from the germline V gene are SGHAT and FQNNGV.

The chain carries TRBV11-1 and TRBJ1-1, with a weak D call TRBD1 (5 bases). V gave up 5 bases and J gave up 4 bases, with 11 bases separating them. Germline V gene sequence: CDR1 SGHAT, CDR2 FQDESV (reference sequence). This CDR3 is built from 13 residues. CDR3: CASSDRDSTEAFF. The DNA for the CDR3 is TGTGCCAGCAGCGACCGGGACTCCACTGAAGCTTTCTTT.

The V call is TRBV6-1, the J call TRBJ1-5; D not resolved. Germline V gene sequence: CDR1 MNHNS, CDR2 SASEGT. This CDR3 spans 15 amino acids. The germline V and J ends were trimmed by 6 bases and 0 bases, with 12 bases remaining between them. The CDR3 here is CASSGITSSNQPQHF. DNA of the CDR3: TGTGCCAGCAGCGGCATAACTAGTAGCAATCAGCCCCAGCATTTT.

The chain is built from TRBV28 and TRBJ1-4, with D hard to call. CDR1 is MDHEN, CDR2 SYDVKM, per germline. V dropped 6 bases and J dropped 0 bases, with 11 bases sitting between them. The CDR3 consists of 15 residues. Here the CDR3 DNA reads TGTGCCAGCAGCCCCGAGGCCCCAACTAATGAAAAACTGTTTTTT. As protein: CASSPEAPTNEKLFF.

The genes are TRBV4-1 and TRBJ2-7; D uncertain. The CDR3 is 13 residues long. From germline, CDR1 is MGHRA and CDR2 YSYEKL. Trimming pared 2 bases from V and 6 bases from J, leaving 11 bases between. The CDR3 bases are TGCGCCAGCAGCCAACGGTCGATTGGCGAGCAGTACTTC. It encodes CASSQRSIGEQYF.

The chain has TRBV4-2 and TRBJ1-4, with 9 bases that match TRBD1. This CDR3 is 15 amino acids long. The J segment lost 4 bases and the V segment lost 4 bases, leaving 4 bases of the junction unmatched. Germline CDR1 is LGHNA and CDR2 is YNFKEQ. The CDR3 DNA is TGTGCCAGCAGCCTGGGACAGGGCCTTAATGAAAAACTGTTTTTT. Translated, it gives CASSLGQGLNEKLFF.

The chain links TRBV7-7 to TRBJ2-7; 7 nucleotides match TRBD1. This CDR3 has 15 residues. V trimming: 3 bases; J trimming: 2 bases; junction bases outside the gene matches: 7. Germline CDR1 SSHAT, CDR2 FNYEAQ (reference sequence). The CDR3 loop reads CASSLEQGKPYEQYF. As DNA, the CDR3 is TGTGCCAGCAGCTTGGAACAGGGGAAACCCTACGAGCAGTACTTC.

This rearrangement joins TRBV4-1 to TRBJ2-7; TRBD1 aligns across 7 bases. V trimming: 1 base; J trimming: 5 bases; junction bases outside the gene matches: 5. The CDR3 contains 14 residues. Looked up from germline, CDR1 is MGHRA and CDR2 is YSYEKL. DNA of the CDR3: TGCGCCAGCAGCCAAGTTAAGCAGGGGGACGAGCAGTACTTC. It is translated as CASSQVKQGDEQYF.

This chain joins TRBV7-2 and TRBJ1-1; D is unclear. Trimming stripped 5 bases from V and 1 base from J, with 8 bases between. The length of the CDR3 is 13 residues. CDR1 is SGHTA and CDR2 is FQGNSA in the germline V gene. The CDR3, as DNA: TGTGCCAGCAGCCGAGAGCGGAACACTGAAGCTTTCTTT. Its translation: CASSRERNTEAFF.